In this sample, the clone carrying this T cell receptor beta chain turned up a few times. The antigen is not known. Method: immunoSEQ multiplex PCR; TCRdb's copy keeps in-frame clones and lacks some. The sample contains 85,000 or so clones, around 89% of which appear only once. This entry comes from a study of T cell responses to AZD1222 COVID-19 vaccine. On the study more broadly: Second-dose recipients at about 4 or about 12 weeks were treated as one pooled group.

Points from the study as a whole: The peak T cell response came first, and repertoires were sampled only after it.

This receptor was identified in an adult in good health. Sequencing was performed on peripheral blood, taken on day 0 of AZD1222 vaccination.

The CDR3 nucleotides are TGTGCCAGCAGATACAACGTGAATCAGCCCCAGCATTTT. Its protein product is CASRYNVNQPQHF. This chain joins TRBV6-5 and TRBJ1-5; D unresolved. The CDR3 has 13 residues. Looked up from germline, CDR1 is MNHEY and CDR2 is SVGAGI. The V gene lost 6 bases and the J gene lost 4 bases, with 10 bases spanning the gap.